Listed below are T cell receptor beta chains from one sample, sequenced in a study of T cell responses to AZD1222 COVID-19 vaccine. Clones were read by immunoSEQ multiplex PCR, and TCRdb kept only the in-frame ones, dropping some. The repertoire consists of approximately 89,000 clones, with 90% to 95% occurring once and the leading ten covering under 14%. The source material was peripheral blood, sampled 28 days after the second AZD1222 dose. These receptor sequences come from an adult who received the AZD1222 COVID-19 vaccine. CDR3s include the opening cysteine and the closing phenylalanine or tryptophan. Fields, in order: V gene, D gene, clone size, J gene, CDR3 DNA, CDR3 protein. A D gene is named only where the DNA matches it firmly. Clone size is stated in some rows and not others, as once, few, many or a class when expanded.

TRBV6-4,.,.,TRBJ2-1,TGTGCCAGCAGTGCACTAGCTAAGCCCTACAATGAGCAGTTCTTC,CASSALAKPYNEQFF
TRBV7-9,.,.,TRBJ2-1,TGTGCCAGTCACTCCCCACCGACAGGCGAGCAGTTCTTC,CASHSPPTGEQFF
TRBV25-1,TRBD1,.,TRBJ1-3,TGTGCCAGCAGCGGGACAGGGTGGGGAAACACCATATATTTT,CASSGTGWGNTIYF
TRBV7-3,.,.,TRBJ2-3,TGTGCCAGCAGCTTAACTGCGGGGGCCTACACAGATACGCAGTATTTT,CASSLTAGAYTDTQYF
TRBV19,TRBD1,.,TRBJ2-3,TGTGCCAGTAGTCAGGGACAGAGGACAAATACGCAGTATTTT,CASSQGQRTNTQYF
TRBV11-3,.,few,TRBJ2-1,TGTGCCAGCAGCTTATGGGGGGAGTCGTACAATGAGCAGTTCTTC,CASSLWGESYNEQFF
TRBV2,TRBD1,.,TRBJ1-1,TGTGCCAGCAGTGCGACAGGGACGGCTTTCTTT,CASSATGTAFF
TRBV5-1,TRBD1,.,TRBJ1-1,TGCGCCAGCAGCTACCCGGGACAGAAAGCTTTCTTT,CASSYPGQKAFF
TRBV2,TRBD1,.,TRBJ2-5,TGTGCCAGCAGTGATCCGACAGGGGGGCGGGAGACCCAGTACTTC,CASSDPTGGRETQYF
TRBV25-1,.,.,TRBJ1-3,TGTGCCAGCAGTGGGCTCAGCTCTGGAAACACCATATATTTT,CASSGLSSGNTIYF
TRBV5-1,TRBD1,.,TRBJ1-4,TGCGCCAGCAGCGCCGACAGGGGGCAAGAAAAACTGTTTTTT,CASSADRGQEKLFF
TRBV9,.,.,TRBJ1-2,TGTGCCAGCAGCGCCCACCCCCGATCTGACTATGGCTACACCTTC,CASSAHPRSDYGYTF
TRBV13,.,few,TRBJ2-1,TGTGCCAGCAGCTTGTGGACGGTCAATGAGCAGTTCTTC,CASSLWTVNEQFF
TRBV6-5,.,.,TRBJ1-2,TGTGCCAGCAGTATTCAACGGGGTTTCGACTATGGCTACACCTTC,CASSIQRGFDYGYTF
TRBV2,.,.,TRBJ1-5,TGTGCCAGCAGGGAGACAGACAGGAATCAGCCCCAGCATTTT,CASRETDRNQPQHF
TRBV14,TRBD2,.,TRBJ2-7,TGTGCCAGCAGCCCCAGTTTCGGGGGGGCCAATATGTACGAGCAGTACTTC,CASSPSFGGANMYEQYF
TRBV7-7,TRBD2,.,TRBJ2-5,TGTGCTAGCAGCCCGTGGACGGGGGGCCAAGAGACCCAGTACTTC,CASSPWTGGQETQYF
TRBV18,.,.,TRBJ1-1,TGTGCCAGCTCACCTGTAGGGTGGGTGTCTCCCACTGAAGCTTTCTTT,CASSPVGWVSPTEAFF
TRBV2,.,.,TRBJ2-7,TGTGCCAGCAGTGACTTGGACACTTTCTACGAGCAGTACTTC,CASSDLDTFYEQYF
TRBV2,.,.,TRBJ1-1,TGTGCCAGCCTCTCGACTGGGGGAAACACTGAAGCTTTCTTT,CASLSTGGNTEAFF
TRBV6-5,TRBD1,.,TRBJ2-1,TGTGCCAGCAGGGACAGGCCGAGCTCCTACAATGAGCAGTTCTTC,CASRDRPSSYNEQFF
TRBV28,TRBD2,once,TRBJ2-5,TGTGCCAGCAGGGGGACTAGCGGACAAGAGACCCAGTACTTC,CASRGTSGQETQYF
TRBV5-5,.,.,TRBJ2-3,TGTGCCAGCAGCTTTATGACGGGGGCCGTAACAGATACGCAGTATTTT,CASSFMTGAVTDTQYF
TRBV11-3,.,.,TRBJ2-3,TGTGCCAGCAGCTTAGGGGGGACCCCCGTCGCAGATACGCAGTATTTT,CASSLGGTPVADTQYF
TRBV11-3,.,.,TRBJ2-1,TGTGCCAGCAGCTTAGACGGGTACAATGAGCAGTTCTTC,CASSLDGYNEQFF
TRBV6-6,TRBD1,.,TRBJ1-5,TGTGCCAGCAGTTGGGACAGGGGGGTCAATCAGCCCCAGCATTTT,CASSWDRGVNQPQHF
TRBV2,.,.,TRBJ1-2,TGTGCCAGCAGTACCGAAGGGGACTATGGCTACACCTTC,CASSTEGDYGYTF
TRBV2,TRBD1,.,TRBJ1-6,TGTGCCAGATCACAGGGGAAAAATTCACCCCTCCACTTT,CARSQGKNSPLHF
TRBV10-3,.,.,TRBJ1-6,TGTGCCATCAGTGAGTCTTCTGGAGTGCCCCTCCACTTT,CAISESSGVPLHF
TRBV5-1,.,.,TRBJ2-7,TGCGCCAGCAGCTTGGAAAACGAGCAGTACTTC,CASSLENEQYF
TRBV14,.,.,TRBJ2-7,TGTGCCAGCAGCCCAGCATTCTACGAGCAGTACTTC,CASSPAFYEQYF
TRBV12-3/TRBV12-4,.,.,TRBJ1-1,TGTGCCAGCAGTCCCAAAGTGAACACTGAAGCTTTCTTT,CASSPKVNTEAFF
TRBV5-6,TRBD1,.,TRBJ1-2,TGTGCCAGCAGCACGGACAGGGGGCTCTATGGCTACACCTTC,CASSTDRGLYGYTF
TRBV12-3/TRBV12-4,.,.,TRBJ1-5,TGTGCCAGCAGTTTACGTTACAATCAGCCCCAGCATTTT,CASSLRYNQPQHF
TRBV28,TRBD2,.,TRBJ2-7,TGTGCCAGCAGTTTAAGCGGGGGGCCCTACGAGCAGTACTTC,CASSLSGGPYEQYF
TRBV5-1,TRBD2,.,TRBJ2-7,TGCGCCAGCAGCCCCCCGTGGCGGGGGTCCCACGAGCAGTACTTC,CASSPPWRGSHEQYF
TRBV7-6,.,.,TRBJ1-2,TGTGCCAGCAGCACGACAGGCAGTCGGTCGTATGGCTACACCTTC,CASSTTGSRSYGYTF
TRBV27,TRBD1,.,TRBJ1-2,TGTGCCAGCAGTTGGGCCGGGACAGGGTCTGGCTACACCTTC,CASSWAGTGSGYTF
TRBV19,.,.,TRBJ1-5,TGTGCCAGTAGTATAGTAGGCCGGCCCCAGCATTTT,CASSIVGRPQHF
TRBV7-2,TRBD2,.,TRBJ2-3,TGTGCCAGCAGCCCCGGGACTAGCGGGAGGTTGGGAGGGACGCAGTATTTT,CASSPGTSGRLGGTQYF
TRBV5-1,TRBD1,.,TRBJ1-4,TGCGCCAGCAGCCTACAGGGGGCGCGTGAAAAACTGTTTTTT,CASSLQGAREKLFF
TRBV12-3/TRBV12-4,.,.,TRBJ1-4,TGTGCCAGCAGTCCCGAGGGGGAAAAACTGTTTTTT,CASSPEGEKLFF
TRBV24-1,.,.,TRBJ2-1,TGTGCCACCAGTGATTTGGAGCGGGCCCTTTACAATGAGCAGTTCTTC,CATSDLERALYNEQFF
TRBV6-5,TRBD1,.,TRBJ1-2,TGTGCCAGCCGCCAGGGGGACTATGGCTACACCTTC,CASRQGDYGYTF
TRBV11-1,.,once,TRBJ2-5,TGTGCCAGCAGCTTAAGGTTCATAGAGACCCAGTACTTC,CASSLRFIETQYF
TRBV6-1,.,.,TRBJ2-5,TGTGCCAGCAGTGGAGCGGACCAAGAGACCCAGTACTTC,CASSGADQETQYF